Sequencing of this TCR beta chain was carried out in a study of cytomegalovirus exposure and HLA in healthy donors. Both 60 Vbeta primers and 13 Jbeta primers went into the PCR. Using immunoSEQ multiplex PCR, the repertoire was profiled, and TCRdb retains in-frame clones only, with some absent. This sample has roughly 120,000 clones, with 80% to 90% found just once. Donors in the study were healthy people who gave bone marrow. Unrecorded immune exposure was likely among donors, who were nominally healthy when sampled. Study-wide points: CMV serostatus alone was available as immune exposure information. When a later analysis compared HLA-associated TCR beta chains with equally common others, the HLA-associated chains turned out to be more clonally expanded and to have lower generation probabilities.

This clone appeared a few times. Its antigen is undetermined. This CDR3 spans 14 amino acids. Germline V gene lookup returns CDR1 SGHRS and CDR2 YFSETQ. V shed 0 bases and J shed 8 bases, with 11 bases lying between them. V is TRBV5-1 and J is TRBJ1-4; possibly TRBD1 for D (6 bases). The sequence was collected from a woman younger than 45 in good health and CMV-seronegative. The source material was PBMCs. The CDR3 here is CASSLGLRGEKLFF. In nucleotides, the CDR3 is TGCGCCAGCAGCTTGGGTCTAAGGGGGGAAAAACTGTTTTTT.